This T cell receptor (beta chain) was observed in a study of blood T cells in healthy people across ages. A sample-barcoded 5' primer and a J-beta primer mix were used in a second PCR of about 7 to 12 cycles. Using its own MiXCR run on the 5' RACE reads, TCRdb lists one record per CDR3 protein. The sample yields about 900,000 distinct CDR3 sequences, roughly 43% seen once. Sequenced material: blood. The TCR was taken from a man younger than 40 in good health.

The CDR3 DNA sequence: TGTGCCAGCCAAGGGGGACAGGTCTATGGCTACACCTTC. Protein: CASQGGQVYGYTF. The chain couples TRBV11-2 to TRBJ1-2; 8 bases map to TRBD1. This CDR3 has 13 amino acids. Germline V gives CDR1 SGHAT, CDR2 FQNNGV. Trimming at V came to 8 bases and at J to 4 bases, leaving 6 bases not matched to a gene.